This T cell receptor beta chain comes out of a study of blood T cell repertoires in COVID-19. Study overall: There were acute and convalescent COVID-19 samples, and they came from the United States, Italy and Spain. T cells, B-cell-depleted T cells, or PBMCs provided the cDNA or gDNA that served as material.

How the authors handled the data: Estimated nucleated cell counts came from reference gene primer amplification. Sequencing was performed with immunoSEQ multiplex PCR; in TCRdb, only in-frame clones are kept and a portion is missing. V and J calls and clone size are given by that table; D and trimming were obtained from the DNA. The sample has more than 95,000 clones, roughly 84% seen once; the top ten hold more than 10%. Germline V lookup: CDR1 SGHNT, CDR2 YYREEE (reference sequence). CDR3 length equals 14 residues. With 5 bases clipped from V and 1 base from J, the junction kept 1 base outside the gene matches.

The sequencing sample was made of peripheral blood. This chain uses TRBV5-4 with TRBJ2-3, with 10 bases matching TRBD1. The sequence came from a human donor in a cohort sampled during active COVID-19. The CDR3 sequence is CASSGQGGTDTQYF. Here the CDR3 DNA reads TGTGCCAGCAGTGGACAGGGGGGCACAGATACGCAGTATTTT.